What follows are 30 T cell receptor beta chains derived from one specimen sequenced in a study of CD8 T cells in Susac syndrome. Random hexamers served to reverse transcribe about 0.5 to 1 ug RNA. TCRdb re-derived calls from the immunoSEQ multiplex PCR reads in MiXCR, one entry per CDR3 protein. The sample includes 120,000 to 150,000 distinct CDR3 sequences, approximately 94% of them seen just once. Sequenced material: CD4+ T cells from PBMCs. These TCRs come from a human donor in good health.

This chain joins TRBV3-1 and TRBJ2-2, with D possibly matching TRBD1 (5 bases). V lost 0 bases and J lost 1, with 9 bases in between. The CDR3 runs to 16 residues. Germline CDR1 LGHDT, CDR2 YNNKEL (reference sequence). CDR3 bases: TGTGCCAGCAGCCAAGATACAGGTGTGAACACCGGGGAGCTGTTTTTT. Translated: CASSQDTGVNTGELFF.

The V call is TRBV9, the J call TRBJ2-2, with D perhaps TRBD1 (6 bases). The CDR3 contains 17 residues. V lost 0 bases and J lost 0, with 12 bases in between. Germline CDR1 is SGDLS and CDR2 is YYNGEE. As DNA, the CDR3 is TGTGCCAGCAGCGTAGGCCCCGGGACATCGAACACCGGGGAGCTGTTTTTT. The encoded protein is CASSVGPGTSNTGELFF.

The V call is TRBV19, the J call TRBJ2-1; 10 bases align to TRBD2. CDR1 and CDR2 from the germline V gene are LNHDA and SQIVND (reference sequence). V lost 5 bases to trimming and J lost 4 bases; unmatched junction nucleotides: 14. The CDR3 extends over 18 amino acids. CDR3 sequence (DNA): TGTGCCAGTAGTCCTCTCGTAGCGGGAGGTCGGATTTACAATGAGCAGTTCTTC. The encoded protein is CASSPLVAGGRIYNEQFF.

The genes are TRBV3-1 and TRBJ1-5, with TRBD1 matching 7 bases. CDR1 LGHDT and CDR2 YNNKEL come from the germline V gene (reference sequence). CDR3 size: 15 residues. Trimming cost V 3 bases and J 4 bases; bases outside gene matches: 6. CDR3 residues: CASSQADRVNQPQHF. CDR3 in DNA: TGTGCCAGCAGCCAGGCCGACAGGGTTAATCAGCCCCAGCATTTT.

In its sample, this clonotype was seen a few times. The gene calls are TRBV19 and TRBJ1-5, with 8 bases fitting TRBD1. Unmatched junction bases numbered 8, after V lost 3 bases and J lost 7 bases. This CDR3 is 15 amino acids long. The germline V gene encodes CDR1 LNHDA and CDR2 SQIVND (reference sequence). This chain's CDR3 is CASSILSGGEQPQHF. The CDR3 DNA reads as TGTGCCAGTAGTATCCTGTCAGGGGGCGAACAGCCCCAGCATTTT. The full variable domain, completed using reference TRBV19 and TRBJ1-5, is DGGITQSPKYLFRKEGQNVTLSCEQNLNHDAMYWYRQDPGQGLRLIYYSQIVNDFQKGDIAEGYSVSREKKESFPLTVTSAQKNPTAFYLCASSILSGGEQPQHFGDGTRLSIL.

This chain joins TRBV12-3 or TRBV12-4 and TRBJ1-1, with D unclear. The CDR3 consists of 12 residues. Trimming took 4 bases from V and 7 from J, leaving 10 bases between them. The chain's CDR3 is CASSSVLGEAFF. Here the CDR3 DNA reads TGTGCCAGCAGTTCGGTACTAGGTGAAGCTTTCTTT.

The chain combines TRBV27 with TRBJ2-7; D is perhaps TRBD2 (6 bases). The V end lost 2 bases, the J end lost 2 bases, and 13 bases lay between the germline ends. The V gene's germline CDR1 is MNHEY and CDR2 SMNVEV (reference sequence). The CDR3 runs 15 residues. CDR3 loop: CASSLRTSSTYEQYF. CDR3 nucleotides: TGTGCCAGCAGTTTACGTACTAGCTCGACCTACGAGCAGTACTTC.

The rearrangement uses TRBV20-1 and TRBJ2-5; 11 nucleotides match TRBD2. Germline trimming cut 5 bases from V and 5 bases from J; bases unmatched to any gene: 13. The CDR3 runs to 16 residues. Germline V gives CDR1 DFQATT, CDR2 SNEGSKA (reference sequence). The CDR3 region has the DNA TGCAGTGCTCCGATGCCTAGCGGGAGGACGATGGAGACCCAGTACTTC. Translation gives CSAPMPSGRTMETQYF.

The table lists this clonotype with a count of one. This chain joins TRBV5-4 and TRBJ2-1; D is possibly TRBD1 (6 bases). The CDR3 is made up of 14 amino acids. Trimming removed 4 bases from V and 6 bases from J, with 14 bases in between. Germline assignment: CDR1 SGHNT and CDR2 YYREEE (reference sequence). The CDR3 is CASSNRAKGNEQFF. The CDR3 DNA is TGTGCCAGCAGCAACAGGGCCAAGGGCAATGAGCAGTTCTTC. The full variable domain, completed using reference TRBV5-4 and TRBJ2-1, is ETGVTQSPTHLIKTRGQQVTLRCSSQSGHNTVSWYQQALGQGPQFIFQYYREEENGRGNFPPRFSGLQFPNYSSELNVNALELDDSALYLCASSNRAKGNEQFFGPGTRLTVL.

The chain couples TRBV6-5 to TRBJ1-5, with TRBD1 matching 10 bases. Trimming at V came to 6 bases and at J to 4 bases, leaving 3 bases not matched to a gene. The CDR3 consists of 14 residues. Germline V lookup: CDR1 MNHEY, CDR2 SVGAGI. The CDR3 is CASRRQGANQPQHF. CDR3 coding DNA: TGTGCCAGCAGGAGACAGGGGGCTAATCAGCCCCAGCATTTT.

This chain joins TRBV27 and TRBJ2-3; 10 bases align to TRBD2. Trimming took 5 bases from V and 1 from J; bases not matched to a gene: 9. Germline assignment: CDR1 MNHEY and CDR2 SMNVEV (reference sequence). The CDR3 extends over 17 amino acids. In nucleotides, the CDR3 is TGTGCCAGCAGTCTAGGAGCTAGCGGGAGACGCACAGATACGCAGTATTTT. This gives the protein CASSLGASGRRTDTQYF.

The chain has TRBV5-1 and TRBJ1-2; D is uncertain. The CDR3 loop spans 14 amino acids. Deletions cut 0 bases from V and 4 bases from J, with 10 bases between. Germline lookup yields CDR1 SGHRS and CDR2 YFSETQ. The chain's CDR3 is CASSLAQAPYGYTF. The CDR3, as DNA: TGCGCCAGCAGCTTGGCCCAGGCCCCCTATGGCTACACCTTC.

This chain connects TRBV12-3 or TRBV12-4 to TRBJ2-1, with 13 bases fitting TRBD2. The V gene end was trimmed by 6 bases and the J gene end by 4 bases; junction bases not matched to a gene: 3. The CDR3 contains 15 residues. The CDR3 loop reads CASRQLAGGYNEQFF. Here the CDR3 DNA reads TGTGCCAGCAGACAACTAGCGGGAGGGTACAATGAGCAGTTCTTC.

Only one count was recorded for this clonotype. The gene calls are TRBV20-1 and TRBJ1-1, with 8 nucleotides matching TRBD1. CDR1 and CDR2 from the germline V gene are DFQATT and SNEGSKA (reference sequence). The length of the CDR3 is 12 residues. Trimming took 2 bases from V and 11 from J; bases not matched to a gene: 7. CDR3 DNA: TGCAGTGCTAGACTTTCTGACAGGGGTGCTTTCTTT. This sequence encodes CSARLSDRGAFF.

The rearrangement links TRBV10-3 to TRBJ2-7; D gene ambiguous. The CDR3 covers 14 residues. V dropped 2 bases and J dropped 3 bases, with 11 bases sitting between them. Germline V gene lookup returns CDR1 ENHRY and CDR2 SYGVKD. The CDR3 coding sequence is TGTGCCATCAGTGAGCTGGCTACAAACTACGAGCAGTACTTC. Protein: CAISELATNYEQYF.

The CDR3 DNA is TGTGCCAGCAGCCAAGATTGGAGAAAACTCAATGAGCAGTTCTTC. Translated: CASSQDWRKLNEQFF. The gene calls are TRBV3-1 and TRBJ2-1; D is unclear. Trimming took off 0 bases at V and 6 bases at J, with 12 bases between the two ends. Germline V CDR1 and CDR2: LGHDT, YNNKEL (reference sequence). This CDR3 has 15 amino acids.

In nucleotides, the CDR3 is TGTGCCAGCTCACCTGGGACTAGGTCCTCCTACGAGCAGTACTTC. Translating gives CASSPGTRSSYEQYF. The chain joins TRBV18 to TRBJ2-7; 8 nucleotides agree with TRBD2. The CDR3 sequence is 15 residues long. CDR1 and CDR2 (germline): KGHSH, LQKENI. Trimming removed 3 bases from V and 0 bases from J; junction bases left unmatched: 4.

The chain links TRBV29-1 to TRBJ2-7; D gene unclear. Germline V lookup: CDR1 SQVTM, CDR2 ANQGSEA. CDR3 length equals 11 residues. Trimming removed 4 bases at V and 2 bases at J, with 6 bases between. The CDR3 spells CSVGSPYEQYF. CDR3 sequence (DNA): TGCAGCGTTGGCAGTCCCTACGAGCAGTACTTC.

V and J are TRBV7-9 and TRBJ1-1; TRBD1 aligns across 9 bases. This CDR3 is 15 amino acids long. Germline CDR1 reads SEHNR; CDR2 reads FQNEAQ (reference sequence). The junction had 6 bases not matched to a gene; V was cut back by 1 base and J by 6 bases. CDR3 in DNA: TGTGCCAGCAGCTTAGTGACAGGGGGGGGTTCTGAAGCTTTCTTT. This codes for CASSLVTGGGSEAFF.

This clonotype was detected only a few times. The chain carries TRBV2 and TRBJ1-3; D gene uncertain. CDR3 length: 13 residues. CDR1 SNHLY and CDR2 FYNNEI come from the germline V gene. Trimming stripped 4 bases from V and 2 bases from J, with 6 bases between. Written as DNA, the CDR3 is TGTGCCAGCAGTGCTCGAACTGGAAACACCATATATTTT. It translates to CASSARTGNTIYF.

The V and J genes are TRBV15 and TRBJ1-5; D not resolved. Trimming removed 4 bases from V and 1 base from J, with 11 bases in between. CDR3 length equals 15 residues. Germline V gene data show CDR1 as LNHNV and CDR2 as YYDKDF (reference sequence). CDR3: CATSISTLSNQPQHF. The CDR3 bases are TGTGCCACCAGCATATCCACTTTGAGCAATCAGCCCCAGCATTTT.

The chain has TRBV29-1 and TRBJ1-3; a weak D match, TRBD1 (6 bases). Germline V CDR1 and CDR2: SQVTM, ANQGSEA. CDR3 length: 13 amino acids. Trimming removed 3 bases at V and 7 bases at J, with 13 bases between. The CDR3 loop reads CSVEGTLGNTIYF. Here the CDR3 DNA reads TGCAGCGTTGAGGGGACACTCGGGAACACCATATATTTT.

This clonotype was observed a single time. V and J are TRBV20-1 and TRBJ1-1; TRBD1 aligns across 7 bases. Trimming cost V 5 bases and J 4 bases; bases outside gene matches: 10. CDR3 length: 14 amino acids. CDR1 DFQATT and CDR2 SNEGSKA come from the germline V gene (reference sequence). The CDR3 is CSALHRGRGTEAFF. The CDR3 DNA is TGCAGTGCTTTACACAGGGGCCGGGGCACTGAAGCTTTCTTT.

In nucleotides, the CDR3 is TGTGCCAGCAGTTTTAGTTCCCCGTACACTGAAGCTTTCTTT. Translation gives CASSFSSPYTEAFF. The rearrangement uses TRBV12-3 or TRBV12-4 and TRBJ1-1, with D hard to call. V was trimmed by 3 bases and J by 3 bases, leaving 11 bases between them. There are 14 residues in the CDR3.

A remark on this clonotype: One end of the junction varies from germline; a read error may be responsible. The chain combines TRBV27 with TRBJ2-3; D is possibly TRBD2 (7 bases). Germline V gene sequence: CDR1 MNHEY, CDR2 SMNVEV (reference sequence). The CDR3 loop spans 15 amino acids. This CDR3 reads CASSTLGGGTDTQYF. The CDR3, as DNA: TGTGCCAGCAGCACCCTGGGGGGGGGCACCGATACGCAGTATTTT.

This chain uses TRBV10-3 with TRBJ2-7; 10 bases match TRBD2. The CDR3 contains 15 residues. J lost 6 bases, V lost 3 bases, and 8 bases had no gene match. The germline V gene has CDR1 ENHRY and CDR2 SYGVKD. The CDR3 DNA follows: TGTGCCATCAGTGACACGGGACTAGCGATAAGCGAGCAGTACTTC. Translating gives CAISDTGLAISEQYF.

The table lists this clonotype with a count of one. The genes are TRBV7-2 and TRBJ1-5; unclear D gene. V gave up 1 base and J gave up 3 bases, with 4 bases separating them. The germline CDR1 and CDR2 sequences are SGHTA and FQGNSA. The length of the CDR3 is 13 residues. The CDR3 DNA reads TGTGCCAGCAGCTTAGGGTTCAATCAGCCCCAGCATTTT. Protein: CASSLGFNQPQHF.

This chain connects TRBV15 to TRBJ2-5, with D uncertain. The ends were cut back, 0 bases at V and 9 bases at J, with 8 bases in the middle. Germline CDR1 reads LNHNV; CDR2 reads YYDKDF (reference sequence). This CDR3 contains 12 residues. CDR3 nucleotides: TGTGCCACCAGCAGAGACAGGAGATCCCAGTACTTC. Amino acid sequence: CATSRDRRSQYF.

The CDR3 loop reads CSVGTSGSTDTQYF. In DNA form, the CDR3 reads TGCAGCGTAGGAACTAGCGGGAGCACAGATACGCAGTATTTT. The chain links TRBV29-1 to TRBJ2-3; the match to TRBD2 covers 9 bases. V trimming: 6 bases; J trimming: 0 bases; junction bases outside the gene matches: 4. This CDR3 is built from 14 residues. Germline V CDR1 and CDR2: SQVTM, ANQGSEA.

The V and J genes are TRBV7-2 and TRBJ1-2; tentative D call: TRBD1 (6 bases). Looked up from germline, CDR1 is SGHTA and CDR2 is FQGNSA. V lost 2 bases, J lost 0 bases, and 10 bases lay in between. The length of the CDR3 is 15 residues. The CDR3: CASSLRGATNYGYTF. In nucleotides, the CDR3 is TGTGCCAGCAGCTTAAGGGGGGCCACTAACTATGGCTACACCTTC.